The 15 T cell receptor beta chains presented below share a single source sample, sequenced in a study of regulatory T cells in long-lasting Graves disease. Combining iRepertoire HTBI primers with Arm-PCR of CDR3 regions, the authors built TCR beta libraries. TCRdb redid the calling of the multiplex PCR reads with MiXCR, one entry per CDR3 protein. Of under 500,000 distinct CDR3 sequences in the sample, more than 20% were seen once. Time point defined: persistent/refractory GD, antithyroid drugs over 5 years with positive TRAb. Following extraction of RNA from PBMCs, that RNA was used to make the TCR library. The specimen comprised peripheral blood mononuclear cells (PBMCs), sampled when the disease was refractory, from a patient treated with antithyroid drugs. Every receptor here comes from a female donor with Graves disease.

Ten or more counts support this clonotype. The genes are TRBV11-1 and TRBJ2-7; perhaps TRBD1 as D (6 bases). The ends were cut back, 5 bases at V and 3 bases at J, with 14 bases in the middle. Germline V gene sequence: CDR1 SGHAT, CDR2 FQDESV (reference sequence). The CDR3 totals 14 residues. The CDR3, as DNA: TGTGCCAGCAGCGTTCGACAGGAGGACTACGAGCAGTACTTC. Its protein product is CASSVRQEDYEQYF.

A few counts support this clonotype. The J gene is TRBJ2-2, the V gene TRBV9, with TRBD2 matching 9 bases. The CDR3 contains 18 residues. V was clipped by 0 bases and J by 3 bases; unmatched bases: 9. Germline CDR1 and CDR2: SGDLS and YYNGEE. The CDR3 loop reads CASSVDRPGLAHTGELFF. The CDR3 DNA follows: TGTGCCAGCAGCGTAGACCGACCGGGACTAGCTCACACCGGGGAGCTGTTTTTT.

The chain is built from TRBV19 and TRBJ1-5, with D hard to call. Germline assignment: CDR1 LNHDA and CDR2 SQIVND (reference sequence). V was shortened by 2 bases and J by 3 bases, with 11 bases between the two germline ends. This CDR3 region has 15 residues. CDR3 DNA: TGTGCCAGTAGTATATCTTTGGGGATCAATCAGCCCCAGCATTTT. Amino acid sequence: CASSISLGINQPQHF.

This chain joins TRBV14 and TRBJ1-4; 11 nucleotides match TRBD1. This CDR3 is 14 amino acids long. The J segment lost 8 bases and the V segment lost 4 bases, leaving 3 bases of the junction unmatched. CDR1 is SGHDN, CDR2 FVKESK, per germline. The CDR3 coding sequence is TGTGCCAGCAGCCGGGACAGGGGGGAAGAAAAACTGTTTTTT. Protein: CASSRDRGEEKLFF.

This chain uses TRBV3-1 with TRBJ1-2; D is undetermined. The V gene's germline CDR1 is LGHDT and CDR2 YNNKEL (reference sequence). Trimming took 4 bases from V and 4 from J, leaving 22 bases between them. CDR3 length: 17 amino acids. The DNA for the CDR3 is TGTGCCAGCAGCCCGACCCTGGACTCGAGGGCGAGCTATGGCTACACCTTC. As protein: CASSPTLDSRASYGYTF.

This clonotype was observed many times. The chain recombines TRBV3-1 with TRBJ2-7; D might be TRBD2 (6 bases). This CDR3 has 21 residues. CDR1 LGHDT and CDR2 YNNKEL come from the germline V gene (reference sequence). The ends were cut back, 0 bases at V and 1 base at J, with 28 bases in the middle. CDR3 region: CASSQDRANGGTILYSYEQYF. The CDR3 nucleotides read TGTGCCAGCAGCCAAGATAGGGCTAATGGCGGGACGATATTGTATTCCTACGAGCAGTACTTC.

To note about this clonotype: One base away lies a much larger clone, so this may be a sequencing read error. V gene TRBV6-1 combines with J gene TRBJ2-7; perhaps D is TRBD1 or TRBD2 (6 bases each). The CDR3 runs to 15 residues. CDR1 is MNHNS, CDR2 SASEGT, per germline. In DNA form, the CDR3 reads TGTGCCAGCAAGGGGGACTCGTTCTCCCTCTACGAGCGGTACTTC. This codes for CASKGDSFSLYERYF.

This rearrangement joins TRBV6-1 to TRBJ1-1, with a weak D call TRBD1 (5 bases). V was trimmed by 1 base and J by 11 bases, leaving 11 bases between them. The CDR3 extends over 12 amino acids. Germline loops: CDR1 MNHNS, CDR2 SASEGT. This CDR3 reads CASSEVGREAFF. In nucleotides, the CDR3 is TGTGCCAGCAGTGAAGTCGGCAGGGAGGCTTTCTTT.

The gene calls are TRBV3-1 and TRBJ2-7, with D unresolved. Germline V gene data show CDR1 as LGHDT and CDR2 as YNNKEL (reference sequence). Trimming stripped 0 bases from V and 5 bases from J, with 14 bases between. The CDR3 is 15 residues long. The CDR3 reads CASSQDIGLLNEQYF. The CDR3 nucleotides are TGTGCCAGCAGCCAAGACATCGGGCTCCTGAACGAGCAGTACTTC.

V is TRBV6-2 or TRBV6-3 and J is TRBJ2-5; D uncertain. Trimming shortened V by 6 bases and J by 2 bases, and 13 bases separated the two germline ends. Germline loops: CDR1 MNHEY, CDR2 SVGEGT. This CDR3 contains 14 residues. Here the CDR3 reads CASRQRQQQETQYF. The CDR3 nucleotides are TGTGCCAGCAGACAGAGACAACAACAAGAGACCCAGTACTTC.

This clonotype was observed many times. As DNA, the CDR3 is TGTGCCAGCAGCTCCCTTCGGAATCAGCCCCAGCATTTT. Translated: CASSSLRNQPQHF. The gene calls are TRBV7-2 and TRBJ1-5, with D hard to call. Per germline, CDR1 SGHTA and CDR2 FQGNSA. V lost 4 bases to trimming and J lost 4 bases, with 8 bases between them. The CDR3 contains 13 residues. Full variable domain (missing parts from reference TRBV7-2 and TRBJ1-5): GAGVSQSPSNKVTEKGKDVELRCDPISGHTALYWYRQSLGQGLEFLIYFQGNSAPDKSGLPSDRFSAERTGGSVSTLTIQRTQQEDSAVYLCASSSLRNQPQHFGDGTRLSIL.

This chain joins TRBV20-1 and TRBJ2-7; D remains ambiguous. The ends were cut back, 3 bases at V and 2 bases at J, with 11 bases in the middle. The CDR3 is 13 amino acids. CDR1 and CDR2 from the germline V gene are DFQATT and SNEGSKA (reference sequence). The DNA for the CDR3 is TGCAGTGCTAGTACCGGGTATCCCTACGAGCAGTACTTC. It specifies CSASTGYPYEQYF.

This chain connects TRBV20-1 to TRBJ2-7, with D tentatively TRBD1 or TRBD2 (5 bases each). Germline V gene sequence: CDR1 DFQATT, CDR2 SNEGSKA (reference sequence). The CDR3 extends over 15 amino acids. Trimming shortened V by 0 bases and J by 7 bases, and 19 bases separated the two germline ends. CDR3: CSAREGWGSRGEQYF. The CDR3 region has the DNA TGCAGTGCTAGAGAGGGGTGGGGCAGCAGAGGGGAGCAGTACTTC.

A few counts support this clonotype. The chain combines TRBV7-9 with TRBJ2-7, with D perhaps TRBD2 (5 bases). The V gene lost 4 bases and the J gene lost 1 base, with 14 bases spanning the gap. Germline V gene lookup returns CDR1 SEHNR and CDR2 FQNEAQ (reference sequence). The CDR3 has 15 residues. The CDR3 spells CASSSPRTGSYEQYF. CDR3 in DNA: TGTGCCAGCAGCTCCCCCCGGACTGGGTCCTACGAGCAGTACTTC.

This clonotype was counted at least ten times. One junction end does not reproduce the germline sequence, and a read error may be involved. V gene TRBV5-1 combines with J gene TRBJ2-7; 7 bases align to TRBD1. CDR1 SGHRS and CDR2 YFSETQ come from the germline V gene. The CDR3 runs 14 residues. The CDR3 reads CASSLGQVSYEQYF. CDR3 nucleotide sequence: TGTGCCAGCAGCCTAGGACAGGTCTCCTACGAGCAGTACTTC.